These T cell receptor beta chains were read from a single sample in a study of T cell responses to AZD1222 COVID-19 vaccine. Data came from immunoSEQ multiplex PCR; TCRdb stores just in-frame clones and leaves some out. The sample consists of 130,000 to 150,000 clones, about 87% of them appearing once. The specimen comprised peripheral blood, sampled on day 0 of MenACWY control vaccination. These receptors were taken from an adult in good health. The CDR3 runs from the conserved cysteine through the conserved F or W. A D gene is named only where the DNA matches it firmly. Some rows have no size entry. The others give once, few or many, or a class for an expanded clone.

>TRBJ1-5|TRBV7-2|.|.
TGTGCCAGCAGCTTAGGACGCCAGGGTCAGCCCCAGCATTTT
CASSLGRQGQPQHF
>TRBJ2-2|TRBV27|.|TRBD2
TGTGCCAGCAGTCTACTAGCGGGAGGGCCAAGAACCGGGGAGCTGTTTTTT
CASSLLAGGPRTGELFF
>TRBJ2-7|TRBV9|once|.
TGTGCCAGCAGCGTAGGTCGGGTCTCCTACGAGCAGTACTTC
CASSVGRVSYEQYF
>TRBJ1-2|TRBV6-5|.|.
TGTGCCAGCAGTCGCGACCCGGGCCCCTATGGCTACACCTTC
CASSRDPGPYGYTF
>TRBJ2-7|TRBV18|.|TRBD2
TGTGCCAGCTCCCTTGGGACGGGGGGCTACGAGCAGTACTTC
CASSLGTGGYEQYF
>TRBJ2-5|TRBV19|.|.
TGTGCCAGTAGAGAGTGGGGGGACGGCGAGACCCAGTACTTC
CASREWGDGETQYF
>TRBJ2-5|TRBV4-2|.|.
TGTGCCAGCAGCCGATCGGGAGAACAAGAGACCCAGTACTTC
CASSRSGEQETQYF
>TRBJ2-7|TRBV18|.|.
TGTGCCAGCTCACCGGACAGTGTATCCTACGAGCAGTACTTC
CASSPDSVSYEQYF
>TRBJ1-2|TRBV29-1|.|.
TGCAGCGTTGATGTAGGGTCCTACTATGGCTACACCTTC
CSVDVGSYYGYTF
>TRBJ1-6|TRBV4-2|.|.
TGTGCCAGCAGCCAAGATACAAATTCACCCCTCCACTTT
CASSQDTNSPLHF
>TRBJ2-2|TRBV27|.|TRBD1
TGTGCCAGCAGTTTACGGAGACAGGGGGTATTCGGGCGATCCGGGGAGCTGTTTTTT
CASSLRRQGVFGRSGELFF
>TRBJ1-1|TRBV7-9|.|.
TGTGCCAGCAGCTTTTTTCAGCACCTTAGGACTGAAGCTTTCTTT
CASSFFQHLRTEAFF
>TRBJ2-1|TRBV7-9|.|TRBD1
TGTGCCAGCAGCTTAGATCCGGGCAGGGGGCAAAATGAGCAGTTCTTC
CASSLDPGRGQNEQFF
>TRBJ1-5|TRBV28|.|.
TGTGCCAGCAGTTTAATAGAACCGAATCAGCCCCAGCATTTT
CASSLIEPNQPQHF
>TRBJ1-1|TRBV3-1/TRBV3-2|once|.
TGTGCCAGCAGCTCCCGTGCTGAAGCTTTCTTT
CASSSRAEAFF
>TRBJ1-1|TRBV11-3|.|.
TGTGCCAGCAGCTTGGGGGTGGCGAACACTGAAGCTTTCTTT
CASSLGVANTEAFF
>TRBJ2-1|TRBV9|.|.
TGTGCCAGCAGCGTGAGCGGAAGCTCCTACAATGAGCAGTTCTTC
CASSVSGSSYNEQFF
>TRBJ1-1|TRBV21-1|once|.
TGTGCCAGCAGCGCCCGGGGCCAGGGGGCAGCGAACACTGAAGCTTTCTTT
CASSARGQGAANTEAFF